This passage covers 6 T cell receptor beta chains from one sample sequenced in a study of CD8+ T cells in alopecia areata. Extraction of RNA preceded its reverse transcription into cDNA, which served as the sequencing template. Here immunoSEQ multiplex PCR was the method, and the copy in TCRdb shows in-frame clones only, minus some. The profile covers some 180,000 clones, with roughly 50% appearing a single time and under 14% taken by the ten largest. The treatment denotes: oral pan-JAK inhibitor, 5-10 mg twice daily. The sequencing used CD8+ T cells sorted from blood, collected at week 24, from a patient treated with tofacitinib. The receptors derive from a human donor with alopecia areata.

This clone was observed a few times. The chain has TRBV29-1 and TRBJ1-2, with 7 bases aligning to TRBD1. Trimming at V came to 1 base and at J to 4 bases, leaving 18 bases not matched to a gene. The CDR3 runs to 18 residues. The germline CDR1 and CDR2 sequences are SQVTM and ANQGSEA. CDR3 nucleotides: TGCAGCGTTGAAGCTTATAGGGGGCCCAATGGTCATCCCTATGGCTACACCTTC. As protein: CSVEAYRGPNGHPYGYTF.

This clone has just a few counts. This sequence joins TRBV29-1 and TRBJ1-2; possibly TRBD1 for D (5 bases). Looked up from germline, CDR1 is SQVTM and CDR2 is ANQGSEA. The CDR3 runs 14 residues. V lost 5 bases, J lost 7 bases, and 20 bases lay in between. Here the CDR3 reads CSVTLTASEGGYTF. The CDR3 coding sequence is TGCAGCGTTACCTTGACAGCGTCGGAAGGTGGCTACACCTTC.

The rearrangement uses TRBV5-1 and TRBJ1-2, with unresolved D. With 0 bases removed from V and 6 bases from J, the gap between germline ends came to 21 bases. The CDR3 runs to 17 residues. Germline V gives CDR1 SGHRS, CDR2 YFSETQ. The CDR3 region is CASSLGPGQSIPDGYTF. CDR3 nucleotides: TGCGCCAGCAGCTTGGGTCCCGGGCAGTCCATACCCGATGGCTACACCTTC.

This clone was observed a few times. The rearrangement uses TRBV7-3 and TRBJ2-1, with unresolved D. With 1 base removed from V and 6 bases from J, the gap between germline ends came to 7 bases. The CDR3 runs to 13 residues. The germline V gene has CDR1 SGHTA and CDR2 FQGTGA. Here the CDR3 reads CASSLMPGNEQFF. As DNA, the CDR3 is TGTGCCAGCAGCTTAATGCCCGGCAATGAGCAGTTCTTC.

The chain has TRBV13 and TRBJ1-6, with a possible D match to TRBD1 (5 bases). CDR1 is PRHDT and CDR2 is FYEKMQ in the germline V gene (reference sequence). CDR3 length equals 14 residues. Trimming stripped 0 bases from V and 9 bases from J, with 9 bases between. The CDR3 spells CASSLGGDGSPLHF. The DNA for the CDR3 is TGTGCCAGCAGCTTAGGAGGGGATGGTTCACCCCTCCACTTT.

This chain joins TRBV19 and TRBJ2-7; the D is unclear. Trimming took off 5 bases at V and 0 bases at J, with 11 bases between the two ends. Germline V gene data show CDR1 as LNHDA and CDR2 as SQIVND (reference sequence). This CDR3 spans 14 amino acids. The CDR3 DNA is TGTGCCAGTAGTCGCACAGATTCCTCCTACGAGCAGTACTTC. Its protein is CASSRTDSSYEQYF.